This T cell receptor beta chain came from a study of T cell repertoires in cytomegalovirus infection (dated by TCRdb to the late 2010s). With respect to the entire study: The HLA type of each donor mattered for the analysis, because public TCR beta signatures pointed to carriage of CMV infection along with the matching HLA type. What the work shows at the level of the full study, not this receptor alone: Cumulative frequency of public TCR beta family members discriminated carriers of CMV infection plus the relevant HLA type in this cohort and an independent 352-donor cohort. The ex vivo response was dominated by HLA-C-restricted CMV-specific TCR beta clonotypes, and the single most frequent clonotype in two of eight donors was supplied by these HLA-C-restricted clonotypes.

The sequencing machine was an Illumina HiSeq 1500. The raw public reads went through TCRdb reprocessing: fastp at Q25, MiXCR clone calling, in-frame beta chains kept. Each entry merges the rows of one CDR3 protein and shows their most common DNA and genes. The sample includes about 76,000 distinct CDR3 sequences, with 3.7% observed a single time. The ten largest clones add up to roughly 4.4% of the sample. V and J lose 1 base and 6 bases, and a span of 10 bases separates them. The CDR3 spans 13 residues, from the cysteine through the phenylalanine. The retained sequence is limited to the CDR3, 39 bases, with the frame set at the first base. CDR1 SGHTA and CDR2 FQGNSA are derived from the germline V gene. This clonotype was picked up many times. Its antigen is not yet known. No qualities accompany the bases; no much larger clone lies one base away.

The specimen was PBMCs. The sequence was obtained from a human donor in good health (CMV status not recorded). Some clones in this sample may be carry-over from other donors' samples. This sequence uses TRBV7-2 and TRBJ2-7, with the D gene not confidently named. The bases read TGTGCCAGCAGCTTAGGGGTTGGAATCGAGCAGTACTTC. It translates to CASSLGVGIEQYF.